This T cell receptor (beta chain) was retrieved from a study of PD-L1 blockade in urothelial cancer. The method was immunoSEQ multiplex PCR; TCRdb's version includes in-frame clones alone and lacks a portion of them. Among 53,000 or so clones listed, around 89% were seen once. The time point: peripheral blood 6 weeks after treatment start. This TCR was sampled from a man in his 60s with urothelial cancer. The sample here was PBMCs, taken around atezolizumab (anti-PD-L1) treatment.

In DNA form, the CDR3 reads TGTGCTAGTGGTTTGGCGGACAGGGCAGTCAACGAGCAGTACTTC. Its protein product is CASGLADRAVNEQYF. The V and J genes are TRBV12-5 and TRBJ2-7, with 8 bases aligning to TRBD1. J gave up 5 bases and V 1 base, and 7 bases lay outside the gene matches. The CDR3 runs to 15 residues. Germline lookup yields CDR1 LGHNT and CDR2 FRNRAP.